The sequence of this T cell receptor beta chain was determined in a study of beta chain features in type 1 diabetes. CDR1 and CDR2 from the germline V gene are MNHNS and SASEGT. J lost 6 bases, V lost 6 bases, and 4 bases had no gene match. The CDR3 extends over 14 amino acids. Sequenced material consisted of expressed TCRB transcripts (all of the isolated RNA was reverse transcribed). Only in-frame clones appear in the TCRdb table, and some are missing; sequencing was by immunoSEQ multiplex PCR. The sample lists fewer than 500,000 clones, 14% occurring once. On this clone itself: The antigen remains undetermined.

Broader study findings: TCRB CDR3s were moderately but significantly shorter in Type 1 diabetes patients in all four CD4+ subsets. Compared to healthy donors, patients appeared to have naive, central memory and Treg TCRB repertoires that were more alike. VDJ junctions in type 1 diabetes patients carried more deletions and fewer insertions.

The sample taken for sequencing was naive CD4+ T cells from blood. The V call is TRBV6-1, the J call TRBJ2-1; 11 bases match TRBD2. The sequence was obtained from a man between 25 and 39 years old in good health. The DNA of the CDR3 is TGTGCCAGCAGCCCGACTAGCGGGGTCAATGAGCAGTTCTTC. Translating gives CASSPTSGVNEQFF.